A selection of T cell receptor beta chains follows, all from one sample in a study of Graves' ophthalmopathy and Graves' hyperthyroidism. One entry per CDR3 protein, called by TCRdb with MiXCR from the multiplex PCR reads. This table holds tens of thousands of distinct CDR3 sequences, approximately 50% found once. Sequenced: peripheral blood. All receptors derive from an adult woman with Graves' ophthalmopathy. CDR3s include the opening cysteine and the closing phenylalanine or tryptophan. Fields, in order: clone size, J gene, CDR3 length, V gene, D gene, CDR3 DNA, CDR3 protein. A D gene is named only where the DNA matches it firmly. Some rows mark clone size as missing; the rest say once, few, many or name a class of expanded clone.

-	TRBJ1-5	15	TRBV19	-	TGTGCCAGTAGTACAGGACCCGGGGCGAGTCAGCCCCAGCATTTT	CASSTGPGASQPQHF
-	TRBJ2-1	14	TRBV7-9	TRBD2	TGTGCCAGCAGCTCCCGGACTAGCGGGGATGAGCAGTTCTTC	CASSSRTSGDEQFF
-	TRBJ1-1	12	TRBV10-3	-	TGTGCCGTTGGAGCAGCAAACACTGAAGCTTTCTTT	CAVGAANTEAFF
many	TRBJ2-2	16	TRBV6-2/TRBV6-3	TRBD2	TGTGCCAGCAGTTCATGGACTAGCGGCTTCGCCGGGGAGCTGTTTTTT	CASSSWTSGFAGELFF
-	TRBJ2-7	15	TRBV6-5	TRBD2	TGTGCCAGCAGTTGCTCTAGCGGGAGCGCCTACGAGCAGTACTTC	CASSCSSGSAYEQYF
-	TRBJ2-2	13	TRBV20-1	TRBD2	TGCAGTGCTAGAGATCGACTAGCGGGAGAGCTGTTTTTT	CSARDRLAGELFF
-	TRBJ1-3	17	TRBV24-1	-	TGTGCCACCAGTGGCCCTGGGAGGCTGTGCTCTGGAAACACCATATATTTT	CATSGPGRLCSGNTIYF
-	TRBJ2-1	15	TRBV10-3	TRBD2	TGTGCCAGCAGGGGGGGACTAGCGGGGAGCAATGAGCAGTTCTTC	CASRGGLAGSNEQFF
-	TRBJ2-2	15	TRBV7-7	TRBD2	TGTGCTAGCAGCTTAGCGGCGGGGGGGGACAATGAGCTGTTTTTT	CASSLAAGGDNELFF
-	TRBJ2-2	16	TRBV7-9	TRBD2	TGTGCCAGCAGCTCTGGACTAGCGGTCACCACCGGGGAGCTGTTTTTT	CASSSGLAVTTGELFF
-	TRBJ2-4	14	TRBV20-1	-	TGCAGTGCTAGAGATCGGCGCGGGAAAGACATTCAGTACTTC	CSARDRRGKDIQYF
-	TRBJ1-3	14	TRBV25-1	-	TGTGCCAGCAGTGGAAGGAGCTCTGGAAACACCATATATTTT	CASSGRSSGNTIYF
many	TRBJ1-6	12	TRBV3-1	-	TGTGCCAGCACCTGGTTGGGTTCACCCCTCCACTTT	CASTWLGSPLHF
-	TRBJ1-3	14	TRBV29-1	-	TGCAGCGTTGAAGGGGGATGGAATGGAAACACCATATATTTT	CSVEGGWNGNTIYF
few	TRBJ2-7	13	TRBV10-3	TRBD1	TGTGCCATCAGTGGGGGACAGGGTGACGAGCAGTACTTC	CAISGGQGDEQYF
-	TRBJ2-1	14	TRBV20-1	-	TGCAGTGCTAGAGATGACCTATTCCCAGATACGCAGTTCTTC	CSARDDLFPDTQFF
few	TRBJ2-3	13	TRBV6-4	TRBD1	TGTGCCAGCAGTGACAGGGGGCACAATGAGCAGTATTTT	CASSDRGHNEQYF
many	TRBJ2-2	19	TRBV7-8	-	TGTGCCAGCAGCTTACGAGTTTTTCGGACAAATACGAACACCGGGGAGCTGTTTTTT	CASSLRVFRTNTNTGELFF
many	TRBJ1-3	13	TRBV19	-	TGTGCCAGTAGTATCGGTTCTGGAAACACCATATATTTT	CASSIGSGNTIYF
few	TRBJ2-5	15	TRBV7-8	TRBD1	TGTGCCAGCAGCCAACCAGGACAGGGGATGGAGACCCAGTACTTC	CASSQPGQGMETQYF
-	TRBJ1-6	15	TRBV19	TRBD1	TGTGCCAGTAGTTTTTCCGGGACAGGGGATTCACCCCTCCACTTT	CASSFSGTGDSPLHF
many	TRBJ2-3	16	TRBV20-1	-	TGCAGTGCTAGTAGGCTTTTCGGGGGAGACACAGATACGCAGTATTTT	CSASRLFGGDTDTQYF
many	TRBJ1-1	19	TRBV7-9	-	TGTGCCAGCAGCTTAGCGTCTAAAGAAAAACCCGGAGGTGGCACTGAAGCTTTCTTT	CASSLASKEKPGGGTEAFF
-	TRBJ1-2	15	TRBV15	TRBD1	TGTGCCACCAGCAGCCGGGGGACAGCGCTTTATGGCTACACCTTC	CATSSRGTALYGYTF
many	TRBJ2-7	14	TRBV3-1	-	TGTGCCAGCAGCCAAGATTCCGGGAGTTGGGAGCAGTACTTC	CASSQDSGSWEQYF
many	TRBJ1-2	15	TRBV4-1	-	TGCGCCAGCAGTCCAAACCAGGGACCGGACTATGGCTACACCTTC	CASSPNQGPDYGYTF
many	TRBJ2-3	15	TRBV6-2/TRBV6-3	-	TGTGCCAGCAGTGCCTCGGAGGCAAGCACAGATACGCAGTATTTT	CASSASEASTDTQYF
-	TRBJ1-1	15	TRBV7-9	TRBD1	TGTGCCAGCAGCCCGCAGACAGGGCTGCCTTTTGAAGCTTTCTTT	CASSPQTGLPFEAFF
many	TRBJ2-3	16	TRBV4-2	-	TGTGCCAGCAGCCAAGAGCCTAGCGACAGCACAGATACGCAGTATTTT	CASSQEPSDSTDTQYF
-	TRBJ1-3	13	TRBV9	-	TGTGCCAGCCGCGGGCGCTCTGGAAACACCATATATTTT	CASRGRSGNTIYF
many	TRBJ1-4	14	TRBV28	-	TGTGCCAGCACCCTAAGGACACCGGGTGAAAAACTGTTTTTT	CASTLRTPGEKLFF
many	TRBJ2-2	15	TRBV20-1	TRBD2	TGCAGTGCGCCCGGGACTAGCGGGACGATCGGGGAGCTGTTTTTT	CSAPGTSGTIGELFF
many	TRBJ2-5	16	TRBV11-2	-	TGTGCCAGCAGCCCCCTGGGTGGGGGAGCTCAGAGGGCCCAGTACTTC	CASSPLGGGAQRAQYF
few	TRBJ2-7	18	TRBV28	TRBD1	TGTGCCAGCAGTTTTCTCGGACAGGCAAAAGCCGAGATGGTAGAGCAGTACTTC	CASSFLGQAKAEMVEQYF
-	TRBJ1-1	17	TRBV19	-	TGTGCCAGTAGTACCCCCCGGGTGGGGCGGCTGAACACTGTAGCTTTCTTT	CASSTPRVGRLNTVAFF
many	TRBJ2-3	16	TRBV7-6	TRBD2	TGTGCCAGCAGCTTAGTAGAGGGACTAGCGGGAGATACGCAGTATTTT	CASSLVEGLAGDTQYF
-	TRBJ1-1	13	TRBV2	-	TGTGCCAGCCTCCTGGGCAGGGGCGCTGAAGCCTTCTTT	CASLLGRGAEAFF